This is a list of T cell receptor beta chains from one sample in a study of T cells in Graves' hyperthyroidism and ophthalmopathy. TCRdb itself ran the multiplex PCR reads through MiXCR, one entry per CDR3 protein. This table holds hundreds of thousands of distinct CDR3 sequences, 38% found once. The sequenced sample was blood. These receptors were obtained from a man younger than 35 with Graves' hyperthyroidism. Each CDR3 is given with its conserved first and last residue. D genes are given only for firm matches. The size of a clone is reported for some rows only, either as once, few or many, or as a class for expanded clones.

j_gene | d_gene | v_gene | abundance | len | CDR3nt | CDR3aa
TRBJ1-1 | . | TRBV20-1 | many | 12 | TGCAGTGCCTCAAGGGGTGAAGCCGAAGCTTTCTTT | CSASRGEAEAFF
TRBJ2-3 | . | TRBV2 | . | 11 | TGTGCCAGCTTATTGTCCGATACGCAGTATTTT | CASLLSDTQYF
TRBJ1-1 | . | TRBV4-1 | . | 16 | TGCGCCAGCAGCCCTATTTCAGGGGAATCGAACACTGAAGCTTTCTTT | CASSPISGESNTEAFF
TRBJ1-1 | . | TRBV7-9 | many | 14 | TGTGCCAGCAGCCAGGGACTGACGAACACTGAAGCTTTCTTT | CASSQGLTNTEAFF
TRBJ2-5 | TRBD2 | TRBV28 | . | 15 | TGTGCCAGCAGCTTACCCGGGCTAGCGGAAGAGACCCAGTACTTC | CASSLPGLAEETQYF
TRBJ1-6 | . | TRBV4-1 | many | 14 | TGCGCCAGCAGCCAGACCAAGGGGAATTCACCCCTCCACTTT | CASSQTKGNSPLHF
TRBJ2-7 | . | TRBV19 | . | 14 | TGTGCCAGTACCATGAACAGGGAGGTCGGCGAGCAGTACTTC | CASTMNREVGEQYF
TRBJ1-1 | TRBD1 | TRBV20-1 | . | 14 | TGCAGTACCCGGGACAGGTCCATGAACACTGAAGCTTTCTTT | CSTRDRSMNTEAFF
TRBJ1-1 | . | TRBV9 | . | 14 | TGTGCCAGCAGTGCAGCTAGCGGGAGGACTGAAGCTTTCTTT | CASSAASGRTEAFF
TRBJ2-2 | . | TRBV19 | few | 15 | TGTGCCAGTAGTATAGGGCAGGCGGGCACCGGGGAGCTGTTTTTT | CASSIGQAGTGELFF
TRBJ1-2 | TRBD1 | TRBV7-3 | few | 13 | TGTGCCAGCAGCACCGGGACAGGGGGGAGTCTCACCTTC | CASSTGTGGSLTF
TRBJ2-2 | . | TRBV7-9 | . | 14 | TGTGCCAGCAGCTTAGCGAATTTTCCGGGGGAGCTGTTTTTT | CASSLANFPGELFF
TRBJ1-5 | . | TRBV12-3/TRBV12-4 | many | 12 | TGTGCCAGCACATGGGCGGCTCAGCCCCAGCATTTT | CASTWAAQPQHF